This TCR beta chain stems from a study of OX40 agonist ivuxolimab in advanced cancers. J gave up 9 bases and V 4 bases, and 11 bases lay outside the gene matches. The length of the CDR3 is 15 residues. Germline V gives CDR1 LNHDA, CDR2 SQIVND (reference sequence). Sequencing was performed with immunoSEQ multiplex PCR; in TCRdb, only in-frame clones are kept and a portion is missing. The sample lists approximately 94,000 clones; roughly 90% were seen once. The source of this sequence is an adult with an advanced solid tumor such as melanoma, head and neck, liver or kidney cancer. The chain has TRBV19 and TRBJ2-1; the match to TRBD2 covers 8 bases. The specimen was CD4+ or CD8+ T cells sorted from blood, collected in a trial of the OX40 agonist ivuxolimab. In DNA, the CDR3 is TGTGCCAGTAGTAGCGCGGGACTAGGGGTCAGTGAGCAGTTCTTC. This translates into CASSSAGLGVSEQFF. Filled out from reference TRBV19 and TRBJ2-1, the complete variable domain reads DGGITQSPKYLFRKEGQNVTLSCEQNLNHDAMYWYRQDPGQGLRLIYYSQIVNDFQKGDIAEGYSVSREKKESFPLTVTSAQKNPTAFYLCASSSAGLGVSEQFFGPGTRLTVL.